Below are 23 T cell receptor beta chains sequenced from a single sample in a study of cytomegalovirus exposure and HLA in healthy donors (dated by TCRdb to 2016 to 2017). The library was obtained by the immunoSEQ multiplex PCR assay. For the multiplex PCR, a mixture combining 60 forward primers for TCR Vbeta segments and 13 reverse primers for TCR Jbeta segments was used. TCRdb stores this immuneACCESS table with in-frame sequences only. Part of the clones is absent; in the studies checked, under half of the shortfall reflects unresolved V genes, and no reason is known for the rest. The sample table shows 84,000 or so clones, and about 80% are seen once. Jointly, the top ten make up 1.3% to 1.5% of the sample. Sequenced sample: PBMCs. The receptors derive from a male donor in good health and CMV-seronegative.

This chain uses TRBV28 with TRBJ2-1; 9 nucleotides line up with TRBD2. With V trimmed by 5 bases and J by 14 bases, 7 bases remained unmatched. The CDR3 is 12 amino acids. CDR1 and CDR2 (germline): MDHEN, SYDVKM. CDR3 DNA: TGTGCCAGCAGTGTACTAGCGGGCCAAGAGTTCTTC. Translating gives CASSVLAGQEFF.

The rearrangement joins TRBV4-2 to TRBJ2-1; TRBD2 matches 9 bases. Trimming cost V 3 bases and J 5 bases; bases outside gene matches: 8. The CDR3 sequence is 16 residues long. The germline CDR1 and CDR2 sequences are LGHNA and YNFKEQ. The chain's CDR3 is CASSHRSGGTHNEQFF. CDR3 sequence (DNA): TGTGCCAGCAGCCACCGCAGCGGGGGGACACACAATGAGCAGTTCTTC.

The chain combines TRBV6-1 with TRBJ1-3; no clear D gene. Germline loops: CDR1 MNHNS, CDR2 SASEGT. The CDR3 loop spans 13 amino acids. The ends were cut back, 7 bases at V and 2 bases at J, with 9 bases in the middle. CDR3 residues: CASTIDTGNTIYF. The CDR3 DNA reads TGTGCCAGCACCATCGACACTGGAAACACCATATATTTT.

The chain recombines TRBV4-3 with TRBJ1-1; no reliable D call. Germline loops: CDR1 LGHNA, CDR2 YSLEER. V dropped 1 base and J dropped 2 bases, with 8 bases sitting between them. This CDR3 is built from 14 residues. In DNA form, the CDR3 reads TGCGCCAGCAGCCAAGTCCAGTTAAACACTGAAGCTTTCTTT. Translating gives CASSQVQLNTEAFF.

The V gene is TRBV11-1, the J gene TRBJ2-7; 7 nucleotides agree with TRBD1. V lost 5 bases, J lost 6 bases, and 10 bases stayed unmatched. CDR3 length: 14 amino acids. Germline values: CDR1 SGHAT, CDR2 FQDESV (reference sequence). The CDR3 coding sequence is TGTGCCAGCAGCCCGGACAGGACCCTACCCGAGCAGTACTTC. It specifies CASSPDRTLPEQYF.

The chain is built from TRBV2 and TRBJ1-6; 9 nucleotides line up with TRBD1. Trimming took 6 bases from V and 10 from J; bases not matched to a gene: 7. The CDR3 length is 14 residues. CDR1 and CDR2 (germline): SNHLY, FYNNEI. CDR3 loop: CASSGQGKGSPLHF. CDR3 DNA: TGTGCCAGCAGCGGACAGGGGAAAGGATCACCCCTCCACTTT.

This rearrangement joins TRBV28 to TRBJ1-1; tentative D call: TRBD1 (5 bases). From germline, CDR1 is MDHEN and CDR2 SYDVKM. The CDR3 extends over 14 amino acids. The V and J ends lost 3 bases and 3 bases respectively, with 11 bases between them. In DNA, the CDR3 is TGTGCCAGCAGTTTGAACCAGGGATACACTGAAGCTTTCTTT. Its protein is CASSLNQGYTEAFF.

On this clone itself: Other DNA sequences in the sample encode the same CDR3. The chain carries TRBV28 and TRBJ1-2, with 8 bases fitting TRBD1. Germline V CDR1 and CDR2: MDHEN, SYDVKM. The CDR3 sequence is 14 residues long. After removal of 3 bases from V and 0 bases from J, the junction contained 0 bases not matched to a gene. The CDR3 sequence is CASSLGQANYGYTF. The DNA of the CDR3 is TGTGCCAGCAGTTTGGGACAGGCTAACTATGGCTACACCTTC.

CDR3 amino acids: CAWEPGTGDYGYTF. The CDR3 nucleotides are TGTGCCTGGGAACCCGGGACAGGGGACTATGGCTACACCTTC. The V gene is TRBV30, the J gene TRBJ1-2, with 10 nucleotides matching TRBD1. The CDR3 covers 14 residues. Per the germline V gene, CDR1 is GTSNPN and CDR2 is SVGIG (reference sequence). The J segment lost 3 bases and the V segment lost 5 bases, leaving 6 bases of the junction unmatched.

The chain recombines TRBV19 with TRBJ2-5; D gene uncertain. CDR1 LNHDA and CDR2 SQIVND come from the germline V gene (reference sequence). The V gene lost 3 bases and the J gene lost 2 bases, with 13 bases spanning the gap. The CDR3 contains 15 residues. The DNA for the CDR3 is TGTGCCAGTAGTATCTCCACTCCCCTGCAAGAGACCCAGTACTTC. Encoded protein: CASSISTPLQETQYF.

The V call is TRBV9, the J call TRBJ1-5; possible D gene TRBD1, 5 bases. The CDR3 consists of 15 residues. V dropped 3 bases and J dropped 4 bases, with 14 bases sitting between them. The germline V gene encodes CDR1 SGDLS and CDR2 YYNGEE. The CDR3 DNA sequence: TGTGCCAGCAGCGCCTTCGGTCAGGGAAATCAGCCCCAGCATTTT. Its protein is CASSAFGQGNQPQHF.

The V call is TRBV7-9, the J call TRBJ1-2; D not certain. V lost 3 bases to trimming and J lost 5 bases, with 13 bases between them. The germline CDR1 and CDR2 sequences are SEHNR and FQNEAQ (reference sequence). This CDR3 has 14 residues. CDR3 nucleotide sequence: TGTGCCAGCAGCTTCGGGAAAGACTCTTATGGCTACACCTTC. Amino acid sequence: CASSFGKDSYGYTF. Together with reference TRBV7-9 and TRBJ1-2, the CDR3 gives the full variable domain: DTGVSQNPRHKITKRGQNVTFRCDPISEHNRLYWYRQTLGQGPEFLTYFQNEAQLEKSRLLSDRFSAERPKGSFSTLEIQRTEQGDSAMYLCASSFGKDSYGYTFGSGTRLTVV.

The CDR3 here is CASSLASGTGNNEQFF. As DNA, the CDR3 is TGCGCCAGCAGCTTAGCATCCGGCACAGGGAACAATGAGCAGTTCTTC. The chain employs TRBV5-1 and TRBJ2-1; possibly TRBD1 for D (6 bases). Trimming took off 2 bases at V and 5 bases at J, with 17 bases between the two ends. Germline V CDR1 and CDR2: SGHRS, YFSETQ. CDR3 length equals 16 residues.

J is TRBJ1-6 and V is TRBV4-1; D uncertain. The CDR3 is 16 residues long. V lost 0 bases and J lost 4, with 10 bases in between. Germline V gene data show CDR1 as MGHRA and CDR2 as YSYEKL. As DNA, the CDR3 is TGCGCCAGCAGCCAAGATAATCCCACTTATAATTCACCCCTCCACTTT. Its protein product is CASSQDNPTYNSPLHF.

The V call is TRBV28, the J call TRBJ1-1, with TRBD1 as a possible D gene (6 bases). The CDR3 covers 19 residues. V was trimmed by 1 base and J by 0 bases, leaving 21 bases between them. Per the germline V gene, CDR1 is MDHEN and CDR2 is SYDVKM. DNA of the CDR3: TGTGCCAGCAGTTTATTAGGGCAGGGGAGGGGAAACATGAACACTGAAGCTTTCTTT. This gives the protein CASSLLGQGRGNMNTEAFF.

V is TRBV29-1 and J is TRBJ1-2; 12 bases match TRBD1. The ends lost 7 bases at V and 2 bases at J; junction bases unmatched: 5. The CDR3 is made up of 14 amino acids. Germline CDR1 reads SQVTM; CDR2 reads ANQGSEA. The CDR3 DNA reads as TGCAGCGCCCGTGGGACAGGGGGCAACTATGGCTACACCTTC. Amino acid sequence: CSARGTGGNYGYTF.

V is TRBV2 and J is TRBJ2-3, with TRBD2 identical over 7 bases. Germline trimming cut 7 bases from V and 2 bases from J; bases unmatched to any gene: 12. Germline V gives CDR1 SNHLY, CDR2 FYNNEI. The CDR3 is made up of 16 amino acids. In nucleotides, the CDR3 is TGTGCCAGCAAAGGGTCGGAACTAGCGTACACAGATACGCAGTATTTT. Protein: CASKGSELAYTDTQYF.

The chain has TRBV27 and TRBJ2-1; the D is unclear. Germline CDR1 MNHEY, CDR2 SMNVEV (reference sequence). The CDR3 is made up of 12 amino acids. V lost 9 bases and J lost 8, with 14 bases in between. CDR3 region: CASSILTDEQFF. The CDR3 coding sequence is TGTGCCAGTTCGATCCTAACGGATGAGCAGTTCTTC.

The CDR3 DNA reads TGTGCCAGCAGCGTAGGATCCGGTTTGAACACTGAAGCTTTCTTT. Protein product: CASSVGSGLNTEAFF. The chain recombines TRBV9 with TRBJ1-1; unclear D gene. Between the trimmed V and J ends, which lost 0 bases and 0 bases, there was a span of 9 bases. The CDR3 is 15 residues long. Germline loops: CDR1 SGDLS, CDR2 YYNGEE.

The CDR3 spells CASSIDRQGGRYHGYTF. CDR3 sequence (DNA): TGTGCCAGTAGTATAGATCGGCAAGGAGGGCGTTATCATGGCTACACCTTC. The gene calls are TRBV19 and TRBJ1-2; no clear D gene. The CDR3 contains 17 residues. Trimming removed 0 bases from V and 6 bases from J, with 20 bases in between. Germline values: CDR1 LNHDA, CDR2 SQIVND (reference sequence).

This clone was observed once. CDR3 region: CSGAGNEKLFF. The CDR3 bases are TGCAGTGGGGCGGGGAATGAAAAACTGTTTTTT. This chain links TRBV20-1 with TRBJ1-4; no definite D call. The CDR3 covers 11 residues. Germline lookup yields CDR1 DFQATT and CDR2 SNEGSKA (reference sequence). The V gene lost 7 bases and the J gene lost 5 bases, with 8 bases spanning the gap.

The rearrangement uses TRBV19 and TRBJ2-7; TRBD1 might be the D (5 bases). The V gene's germline CDR1 is LNHDA and CDR2 SQIVND (reference sequence). The ends were cut back, 6 bases at V and 3 bases at J, with 18 bases in the middle. The CDR3 covers 15 residues. The CDR3: CASSPRVGHVYEQYF. The CDR3 DNA is TGTGCCAGTAGCCCCAGGGTAGGGCACGTCTACGAGCAGTACTTC.

The V and J genes are TRBV14 and TRBJ1-1, with D perhaps matching TRBD1 (5 bases). This CDR3 is built from 14 residues. Trimming pared 4 bases from V and 2 bases from J, leaving 11 bases between. Germline lookup yields CDR1 SGHDN and CDR2 FVKESK. DNA of the CDR3: TGTGCCAGCAGCCGCTTAAGGGGTAACACTGAAGCTTTCTTT. Translating it yields CASSRLRGNTEAFF.